Below are 2 T cell receptor beta chains sequenced from a single sample in a study of cytomegalovirus exposure and HLA in healthy donors. It was with 60 Vbeta and 13 Jbeta primers that the PCR ran. Only in-frame clones appear in the TCRdb table, and some are missing; sequencing was by immunoSEQ multiplex PCR. This table lists more than 130,000 clones. Sample: PBMCs. Receptor source: a man in his forties in good health and CMV-seronegative.

A note on this clone: The limits of the CDR3 on the DNA are not certain, so only TCRdb's listed CDR3 is given. The CDR3 region is CASSFASGAGWFF. The genes are TRBV7-2 and TRBJ2-1; the table's D call TRBD2 went unverified against the DNA. Germline V gene sequence: CDR1 SGHTA, CDR2 FQGNSA. The CDR3 has 13 amino acids, counting both end residues.

The genes are TRBV7-9 and TRBJ1-2; 8 bases map to TRBD1. The CDR3 is made up of 15 amino acids. CDR1 is SEHNR and CDR2 is FQNEAQ in the germline V gene (reference sequence). The ends lost 6 bases at V and 6 bases at J; junction bases unmatched: 12. CDR3 amino acids: CASRSDRAVVDGYTF. As DNA, the CDR3 is TGTGCCAGCAGATCGGACAGGGCGGTGGTTGATGGCTACACCTTC.